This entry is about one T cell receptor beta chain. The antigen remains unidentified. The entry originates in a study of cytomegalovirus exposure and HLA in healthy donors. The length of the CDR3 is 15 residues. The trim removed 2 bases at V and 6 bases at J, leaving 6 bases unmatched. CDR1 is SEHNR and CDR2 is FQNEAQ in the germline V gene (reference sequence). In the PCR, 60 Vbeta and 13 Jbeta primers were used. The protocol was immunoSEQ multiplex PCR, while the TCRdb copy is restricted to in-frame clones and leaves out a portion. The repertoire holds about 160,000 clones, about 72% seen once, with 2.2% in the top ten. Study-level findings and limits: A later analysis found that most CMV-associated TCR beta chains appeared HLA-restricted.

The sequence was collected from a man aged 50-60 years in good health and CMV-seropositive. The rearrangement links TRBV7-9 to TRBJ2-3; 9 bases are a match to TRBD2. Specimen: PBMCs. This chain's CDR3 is CASSLRGGAWDTQYF. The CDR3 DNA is TGTGCCAGCAGCTTACGCGGGGGGGCTTGGGATACGCAGTATTTT.